This T cell receptor (beta chain) was captured in a study of blood T cells in healthy people across ages (dated by TCRdb to 2013 to 2016). Some background on the complete study: In model experiments, template switching captured roughly one uniquely barcoded TCR beta cDNA molecule for every two T cells. Age-related changes in TCR beta repertoire diversity were measured in the study by deep sequencing normalized with unique cDNA molecular identifiers. The donors were divided into four age groups: young (average approximately 15 years), middle-aged (under 40), aged (around 67) and long-lived (about 90). To avoid experimental bias, donors of different ages were distributed randomly across sequencing lanes. The study analyzed two additional independent replicas of 1 million unique cDNA reads from the same blood draw for two donors, one aged 18 to 30 and one aged 80 or older.

The method was 5' RACE. The instrument was an Illumina HiSeq 2500. A second PCR of roughly 6 to 11 cycles was run with a J-beta primer mix and a sample-barcoded 5' primer. Each TCR beta cDNA molecule received a unique molecular identifier from a template-switch 5' adaptor carrying 12 random nucleotides. Each sample yielded at least 3 million CDR3-containing paired-end reads. First-strand cDNA synthesis was performed from all RNA using the Mint cDNA synthesis kit, with priming by a TRBC-specific oligonucleotide. Following uracil-DNA glycosylase treatment, a first 18-cycle PCR with universal primers M1SS and BC2_uni_R was performed on all cDNA. The authors' analysis ran thus. Normalization of each sample was performed by random selection of 1 million high-quality reads, each carrying a distinct molecular identifier. Reads sharing molecular identifiers were discarded rather than binned into consensus sequences. CDR3 identification, clonotype clustering and error correction used MiTCR with a Q25 quality threshold and the strictest error-elimination algorithm. A nonparametric unseen species model with Euler transformation was used to estimate a lower bound on total TCR beta diversity. TCRdb reworked the public reads: Q25 trimming with fastp, MiXCR clone assembly, productive beta chains retained. CDR3 protein duplicates are merged, each entry listing the most common genes and DNA. TCRdb, not the original authors, processed these V and J calls. This sample has roughly 720,000 distinct CDR3 sequences in its table, and 40% to 65% of those were observed once. The ten largest clones represent roughly 40% of the sample.

The donors were some 36 Caucasian individuals from Russia, aged roughly 6 to 100 years, who were systemically healthy. Each donor gave roughly 9.5 milliliters of peripheral blood, collected into EDTA-treated Vacutainer tubes. PBMCs were isolated by Ficoll-Paque density-gradient centrifugation, with at least 6 million obtained per sample. Trizol reagent was used to extract total RNA from the PBMCs, yielding at least 5.5 micrograms per sample. For every donor, flow cytometry on a PBMC aliquot measured the percentage of naive CD45RAhigh/CD27high T cells. This clonotype has just one count. Its antigen is still unknown. No qualities accompany the bases; no much larger clone lies one base away. On its own, one read is weak support. The CDR3 starts with the cysteine, ends with the phenylalanine, and has 15 residues. Only the CDR3 DNA is retained, 45 bases long and in frame from the first base. Trimming at the junction amounts to 4 bases on V and 2 bases on J, and the germline ends lie 18 bases apart. Looking up the germline V gene (reference sequence) yields CDR1 DFQATT and CDR2 SNEGSKA.

Findings and caveats that apply to the study as a whole: Observed TCR beta diversity correlated strongly with the percentage of naive T cells measured by flow cytometry. Because donor CMV infection status was unknown, age-related changes in expanded clonotypes were potentially confounded. Observed TCR beta diversity per million T cells fell roughly linearly with age, and a significant reduction was already apparent by age roughly 40. Conclusive comparison of naive and antigen-experienced compartments was prevented by the profiling of bulk unsorted PBMCs. Estimates of total diversity based on one million sequenced T cells were considered lower bounds and underestimates. The long-lived group showed more naive CD4+ T cells, fewer expanded clones and increased TCR diversity than the aged group, suggesting age selection.

Recombination linked TRBV20-1 to TRBJ2-7; the D gene remains uncertain. The source of this sequence is a man older than 75 in good health. The specimen sequenced was blood. In nucleotides, the sequence is TGCAGTGCTAAAGATCTCGTGGGTTCACCCTACGAGCAGTACTTC. Its amino acids are CSAKDLVGSPYEQYF.